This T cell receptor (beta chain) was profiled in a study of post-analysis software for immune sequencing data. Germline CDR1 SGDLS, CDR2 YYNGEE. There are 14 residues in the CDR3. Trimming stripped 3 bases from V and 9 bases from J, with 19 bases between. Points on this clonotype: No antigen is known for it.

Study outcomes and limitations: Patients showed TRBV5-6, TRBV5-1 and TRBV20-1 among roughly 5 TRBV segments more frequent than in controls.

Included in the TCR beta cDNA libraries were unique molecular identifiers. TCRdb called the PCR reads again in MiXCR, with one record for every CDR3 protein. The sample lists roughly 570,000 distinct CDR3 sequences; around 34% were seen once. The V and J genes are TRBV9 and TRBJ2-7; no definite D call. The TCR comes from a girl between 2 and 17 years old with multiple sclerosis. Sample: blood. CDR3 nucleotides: TGTGCCAGCAGCGAGACCCCGACAAAACTCGGGCAGTACTTC. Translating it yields CASSETPTKLGQYF.